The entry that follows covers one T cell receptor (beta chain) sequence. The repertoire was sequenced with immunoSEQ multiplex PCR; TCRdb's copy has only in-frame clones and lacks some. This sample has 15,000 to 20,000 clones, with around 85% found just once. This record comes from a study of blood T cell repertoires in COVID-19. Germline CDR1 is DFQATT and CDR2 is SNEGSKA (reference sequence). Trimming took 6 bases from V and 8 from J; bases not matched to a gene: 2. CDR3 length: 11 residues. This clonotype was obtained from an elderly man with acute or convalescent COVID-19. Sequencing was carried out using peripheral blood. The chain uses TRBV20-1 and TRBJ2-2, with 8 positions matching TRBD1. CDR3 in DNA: TGCAGTGCCCGGGACAGGGGGGAGCTGTTTTTT. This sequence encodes CSARDRGELFF.